Sequencing of this TCR gamma chain was carried out in a study of intestinal T cells in coeliac disease (dated by TCRdb to the early 2020s). About the investigation overall: In the TRG cohort, coeliac patients were much younger than controls, with a mean age of roughly 15 years compared with around 50 years. The TCR-delta (TRD) cohort comprised duodenal biopsies from approximately eleven coeliac disease patients and approximately eleven non-coeliac controls. A second, larger TCR-gamma (TRG) cohort included duodenal biopsies from 30 to 40 coeliac disease patients and some 23 non-coeliac controls. Study-level results and caveats: FFPE-derived DNA was found to be relatively degraded, and loss of a proportion of TCR sequences in each sample was likely caused by this degradation. TRG clustering correctly classified 51 of 54 biopsies (about 94%), with a reported leave-one-out accuracy of around 90%. Repeated CDR3 amino acid sequences could not be distinguished from PCR duplicates in the analysis. In training, clustering based on TRD kmers put every one of the 22 biopsies in the right class, and the leave-one-out accuracy was reported as 91%. The coeliac group and the control group were significantly different in age, but an analysis split by age did not give significant classification.

The library was generated by multiplex PCR. Sequencer: Ion Torrent PGM. TRG repertoires were amplified from 200 ng of biopsy DNA with the LymphoTrack kit, in which Illumina adapters are carried by the primers. TRG amplicons were cleaned up with AMPure XP beads, measured on a 2100 Bioanalyzer, and combined in equimolar amounts. Sequencing of TRG libraries was performed on an Ion PGM instrument. The authors processed their data as follows. FastX removed reads in which more than 10% of nucleotides fell below the per-patient third-quartile quality score. IMGT/HighV-QUEST was used to align the reads, assigning V, D and J genes, identifying CDR3 regions and assessing functionality. After the sequences were translated into amino acids, every sequence predicted to be non-functional was thrown out. CDR3s were split into kmers with and without positional annotation, PCA was performed on kmer frequencies, and samples were clustered using all 1023 combinations of PCs 1-10. Leave-one-out cross-validation was used to validate the classification, with parameters re-optimised on the remaining samples in each round. Shannon diversity was calculated using the vegan R package from repeated random subsamples equal to the lowest read count. Clone calls in TCRdb were regenerated from the public reads with CATT, after which identical DNA sequences shared one row. TCRdb, not the original authors, processed these V and J calls. Across this sample there are about 650 gamma-chain clones, with under 60% seen only once. The top ten constitute 15% to 20% of the sample.

For each case, genomic DNA was extracted from ten 5-um FFPE scrolls with the QIAamp DNA FFPE tissue kit. To test whether coeliac disease could be classified from the TCR repertoire, the study used duodenal biopsies that were formalin-fixed paraffin-embedded, fully anonymised, and surplus to diagnostic needs. After removal of 6 bases from V and 0 bases from J, the junction retains 5 bases not matched to a gene. The CDR3 runs 13 residues from the cysteine to the phenylalanine. Just CDR3 DNA is preserved here, 39 bases in frame from base 1. CDR1 and CDR2 were assigned from the germline V gene as VENAVY and YDSYNSRV. On this clone: It has no known antigen specificity. Base qualities are not provided; no much larger clone lies one nucleotide away.

The TCR originated in a human donor with celiac disease. Sequenced material: a duodenal biopsy. The receptor chain draws on TRGV8 and TRGJ1 or TRGJ2. The CDR3 in this case is CATWISNYYKKLF. The nucleotides are TGTGCCACCTGGATTTCGAATTATTATAAGAAACTCTTT.